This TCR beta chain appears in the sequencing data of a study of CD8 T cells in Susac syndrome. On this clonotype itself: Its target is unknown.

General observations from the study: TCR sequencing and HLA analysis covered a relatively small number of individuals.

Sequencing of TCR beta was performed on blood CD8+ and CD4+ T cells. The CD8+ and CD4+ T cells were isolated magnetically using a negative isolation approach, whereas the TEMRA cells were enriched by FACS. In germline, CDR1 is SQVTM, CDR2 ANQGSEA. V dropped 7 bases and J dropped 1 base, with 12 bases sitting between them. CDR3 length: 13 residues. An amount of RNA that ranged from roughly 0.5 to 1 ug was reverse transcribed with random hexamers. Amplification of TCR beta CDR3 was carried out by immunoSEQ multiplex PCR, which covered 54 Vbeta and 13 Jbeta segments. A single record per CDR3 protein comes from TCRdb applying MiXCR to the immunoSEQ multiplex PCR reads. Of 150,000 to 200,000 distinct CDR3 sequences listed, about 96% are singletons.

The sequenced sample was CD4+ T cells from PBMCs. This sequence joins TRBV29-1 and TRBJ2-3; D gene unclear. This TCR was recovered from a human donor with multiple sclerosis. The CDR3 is CSAVRRGTDTQYF. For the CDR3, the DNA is TGCAGCGCCGTCCGACGGGGCACAGATACGCAGTATTTT.